The 20 T cell receptor beta chains reported below all come from one sample, sequenced in a study of T cells in Graves' hyperthyroidism and ophthalmopathy. TCR beta CDR3 region amplification was performed from RNA transcripts. Initially, a first-round RT-PCR of the TCR CDR3 employed the HTBI primer set. TCRdb reprocessed the multiplex PCR reads with MiXCR, giving one entry per CDR3 protein. The sample contains some 350,000 distinct CDR3 sequences, around 25% of which appear only once. Input material: blood. Source of these receptors: a man between 50 and 59 years old with Graves' hyperthyroidism.

In this sample, this clonotype turned up many times. The V and J genes are TRBV11-2 and TRBJ2-1, with 10 bases aligning to TRBD2. Germline V gene data show CDR1 as SGHAT and CDR2 as FQNNGV. The V segment lost 0 bases and the J segment 9 bases; nucleotides outside the gene matches: 8. The CDR3 is 16 amino acids. CDR3 sequence (DNA): TGTGCCAGCAGCTTAGAGCCAGCGGGAGGGCCGGGTGAGCAGTTCTTC. Amino acid sequence: CASSLEPAGGPGEQFF.

This rearrangement joins TRBV7-2 to TRBJ2-4, with 10 bases identical to TRBD1. Germline V gene sequence: CDR1 SGHTA, CDR2 FQGNSA. Unmatched junction bases numbered 11, after V lost 3 bases and J lost 9 bases. The CDR3 contains 16 residues. The CDR3 coding sequence is TGTGCCAGCAGCTTGGCCCCGTGGGGACAGGGGAGCATTCAGTACTTC. Translation gives CASSLAPWGQGSIQYF.

This clonotype was observed a few times. This chain connects TRBV6-1 to TRBJ2-3; D is unresolved. Germline V gives CDR1 MNHNS, CDR2 SASEGT. This CDR3 has 13 amino acids. V lost 3 bases, J lost 2 bases, and 6 bases lay in between. CDR3 nucleotide sequence: TGTGCCAGCAGTGAGGCAGACACAGATACGCAGTATTTT. This gives the protein CASSEADTDTQYF.

This clonotype came up a few times. This chain links TRBV27 with TRBJ2-2; no clear D gene. This CDR3 comprises 15 residues. The V and J ends lost 2 bases and 5 bases respectively, with 12 bases between them. Germline CDR1 reads MNHEY; CDR2 reads SMNVEV (reference sequence). CDR3 amino acids: CASSLAGSDTGELFF. Here the CDR3 DNA reads TGTGCCAGCAGTTTAGCTGGTTCGGATACCGGGGAGCTGTTTTTT.

This clonotype has only a few counts. This chain links TRBV7-9 with TRBJ2-1; 8 bases agree with TRBD2. Looked up from germline, CDR1 is SEHNR and CDR2 is FQNEAQ (reference sequence). The V segment lost 4 bases and the J segment 11 bases; nucleotides outside the gene matches: 4. The CDR3 length is 12 residues. Here the CDR3 reads CASSSLAGQQFF. For the CDR3, the DNA is TGTGCCAGCAGCTCCTTAGCGGGACAGCAGTTCTTC.

The V and J genes are TRBV9 and TRBJ2-2, with D perhaps matching TRBD1 (6 bases). This CDR3 region has 16 residues. With 0 bases removed from V and 5 bases from J, the gap between germline ends came to 14 bases. Germline assignment: CDR1 SGDLS and CDR2 YYNGEE. CDR3 amino acids: CASSVAARGGTGELFF. DNA for the CDR3: TGTGCCAGCAGCGTAGCCGCGAGAGGGGGTACCGGGGAGCTGTTTTTT.

Regarding this clonotype: At one end the junction does not follow the germline gene, possibly because of a read error. V is TRBV5-1 and J is TRBJ1-1; D ambiguous. The CDR3 is 14 residues long. Germline-derived CDR1 and CDR2 are SGHRS and YFSETQ. The CDR3 DNA reads as TGTGCCAGCACGAAAGGCCGGCATTGGACTGAAGCTTTCTTT. Protein: CASTKGRHWTEAFF.

The CDR3 sequence: CASSLRLTGRYNEQFF. As DNA, the CDR3 is TGTGCCAGCAGCTTGCGTCTAACCGGGAGGTACAATGAGCAGTTCTTC. V gene TRBV7-9 combines with J gene TRBJ2-1; TRBD2 matches 7 bases. CDR3 length equals 16 residues. Losses at the gene ends were 3 bases for V and 4 bases for J; bases not matched to a gene: 9. Germline loops: CDR1 SEHNR, CDR2 FQNEAQ (reference sequence).

This clonotype was found once. This chain links TRBV27 with TRBJ2-7; D is undetermined. Germline assignment: CDR1 MNHEY and CDR2 SMNVEV (reference sequence). There are 15 residues in the CDR3. The V end lost 2 bases, the J end lost 0 bases, and 11 bases lay between the germline ends. The CDR3 protein is CASSLAGFNSYEQYF. In DNA form, the CDR3 reads TGTGCCAGCAGTTTAGCAGGTTTCAACTCCTACGAGCAGTACTTC.

V is TRBV5-1 and J is TRBJ2-2, with D perhaps matching TRBD2 (6 bases). V was trimmed by 0 bases and J by 4 bases, leaving 13 bases between them. This CDR3 region has 16 residues. In germline, CDR1 is SGHRS, CDR2 YFSETQ. CDR3 DNA: TGCGCCAGCAGCTTGGCCGGGGGAGGCGGCACCGGGGAGCTGTTTTTT. It is translated as CASSLAGGGGTGELFF.

The V gene is TRBV5-1, the J gene TRBJ2-5; 12 nucleotides match TRBD1. Trimming at V came to 7 bases and at J to 3 bases, leaving 10 bases not matched to a gene. Germline-derived CDR1 and CDR2 are SGHRS and YFSETQ. The CDR3 loop spans 16 amino acids. CDR3 sequence (DNA): TGCGCCAGCTTCCTCGGGACAGGGGGCGCGGAAGAGACCCAGTACTTC. This sequence encodes CASFLGTGGAEETQYF.

The chain employs TRBV3-1 and TRBJ2-5; TRBD2 matches at 9 bases. J lost 2 bases, V lost 3 bases, and 4 bases had no gene match. CDR1 is LGHDT and CDR2 is YNNKEL in the germline V gene (reference sequence). The CDR3 contains 15 residues. Here the CDR3 reads CASSQAGGRQETQYF. In nucleotides, the CDR3 is TGTGCCAGCAGCCAGGCGGGGGGGCGACAAGAGACCCAGTACTTC.

V and J are TRBV19 and TRBJ2-7; TRBD2 matches at 9 bases. The J call may be in error: the DNA end matches TRBJ2-1 better. Looked up from germline, CDR1 is LNHDA and CDR2 is SQIVND (reference sequence). The CDR3 is made up of 15 amino acids. The DNA for the CDR3 is TGTGCCAGTAGTCTGGCTAGCGGGGCCCGGGGCGAGCAGTTCTTC. Translating gives CASSLASGARGEQFF.

The chain has TRBV19 and TRBJ1-5; D not resolved. The CDR3 consists of 15 residues. CDR1 and CDR2 (germline): LNHDA, SQIVND (reference sequence). V gave up 6 bases and J gave up 5 bases, with 17 bases separating them. The CDR3 is CASSNRAFPDQPQHF. The CDR3, as DNA: TGTGCCAGTAGCAATAGGGCCTTCCCCGATCAGCCCCAGCATTTT.

The chain is built from TRBV9 and TRBJ1-4, with TRBD1 identical over 10 bases. The V segment lost 4 bases and the J segment 8 bases; nucleotides outside the gene matches: 5. The germline V gene has CDR1 SGDLS and CDR2 YYNGEE. The CDR3 contains 14 residues. CDR3 DNA sequence: TGTGCCAGCAGCCCTGGGACAGGGGTGGAAAAACTGTTTTTT. This codes for CASSPGTGVEKLFF.

In this sample, this clonotype turned up many times. The V call is TRBV15, the J call TRBJ1-1, with D possibly TRBD1 on 5 matching bases. V lost 5 bases to trimming and J lost 1 base, with 8 bases between them. The CDR3 totals 13 residues. Germline V gives CDR1 LNHNV, CDR2 YYDKDF (reference sequence). The DNA of the CDR3 is TGTGCCACCAGCCCGACAGAGAACACTGAAGCTTTCTTT. This sequence encodes CATSPTENTEAFF. Complete variable domain (other parts from reference TRBV15 and TRBJ1-1): DAMVIQNPRYQVTQFGKPVTLSCSQTLNHNVMYWYQQKSSQAPKLLFHYYDKDFNNEADTPDNFQSRRPNTSFCFLDIRSPGLGDTAMYLCATSPTENTEAFFGQGTRLTVV.

The chain combines TRBV6-9 with TRBJ2-2; 13 bases fit TRBD2. The CDR3 extends over 17 amino acids. With 4 bases clipped from V and 3 bases from J, the junction kept 5 bases outside the gene matches. Germline loops: CDR1 MNHGY, CDR2 SVAAGI. CDR3 DNA: TGTGCCAGCAGTTGGGTACTAGCGGGAGGGGACACCGGGGAGCTGTTTTTT. It encodes CASSWVLAGGDTGELFF.

In its sample, this clonotype was seen a few times. The chain has TRBV7-9 and TRBJ2-3; no clear D. CDR3 length: 13 amino acids. V was cut by 1 base and J by 8 bases, with 10 bases left in between. Germline V gene sequence: CDR1 SEHNR, CDR2 FQNEAQ (reference sequence). The CDR3 DNA sequence: TGTGCCAGCAGCTTAGACGGGCTCCGTACGCAGTATTTT. This encodes CASSLDGLRTQYF. The full variable domain, in which reference TRBV7-9 and TRBJ2-3 provide the parts outside the CDR3, is DTGVSQNPRHKITKRGQNVTFRCDPISEHNRLYWYRQTLGQGPEFLTYFQNEAQLEKSRLLSDRFSAERPKGSFSTLEIQRTEQGDSAMYLCASSLDGLRTQYFGPGTRLTVL.

This clonotype was seen a few times. The genes are TRBV11-2 and TRBJ2-2; perhaps D is TRBD1 or TRBD2 (5 bases each). Germline CDR1 SGHAT, CDR2 FQNNGV. The V end lost 11 bases, the J end lost 8 bases, and 15 bases lay between the germline ends. The CDR3 consists of 12 residues. The CDR3 loop is CAEPTGAGELFF. The CDR3 nucleotides read TGTGCCGAACCTACCGGGGCGGGGGAGCTGTTTTTT.

This clonotype has at least ten counts. This sequence joins TRBV6-1 and TRBJ2-1; TRBD1 matches at 9 bases. The CDR3 is made up of 16 amino acids. J gave up 7 bases and V 8 bases, and 15 bases lay outside the gene matches. Germline V lookup: CDR1 MNHNS, CDR2 SASEGT. The CDR3 region has the DNA TGTGCCAGCGGGGACGCCGGGACAGGGAGATCTAATGAGCAGTTCTTC. It is translated as CASGDAGTGRSNEQFF.